This passage covers 26 T cell receptor beta chains from one sample sequenced in a study of T cell responses to AZD1222 COVID-19 vaccine. Repertoires were generated with immunoSEQ multiplex PCR, while TCRdb's copy carries only in-frame clones and drops some. The profile shows about 46,000 clones, 85% to 90% of them singletons. The material sequenced was peripheral blood, taken 28 days after the second AZD1222 dose. All receptors derive from an adult who received the AZD1222 COVID-19 vaccine.

The V call is TRBV11-2, the J call TRBJ2-7; 10 bases are a match to TRBD1. The germline V gene has CDR1 SGHAT and CDR2 FQNNGV. The V gene end was trimmed by 6 bases and the J gene end by 0 bases; junction bases not matched to a gene: 8. The CDR3 runs 16 residues. The CDR3 sequence: CASSPGTGASSYEQYF. In DNA, the CDR3 is TGTGCCAGCAGTCCCGGGACAGGGGCGAGCTCCTACGAGCAGTACTTC. Complete variable domain (other parts from reference TRBV11-2 and TRBJ2-7): EAGVAQSPRYKIIEKRQSVAFWCNPISGHATLYWYQQILGQGPKLLIQFQNNGVVDDSQLPKDRFSAERLKGVDSTLKIQPAKLEDSAVYLCASSPGTGASSYEQYFGPGTRLTVT.

The chain carries TRBV5-6 and TRBJ2-6; 11 bases are a match to TRBD2. There are 18 residues in the CDR3. V lost 4 bases, J lost 0 bases, and 6 bases stayed unmatched. Germline-derived CDR1 and CDR2 are SGHDT and YYEEEE. The CDR3 bases are TGTGCCAGCAGCCGCGGACTAGCGGGTCCCTCTGGGGCCAACGTCCTGACTTTC. Its protein product is CASSRGLAGPSGANVLTF.

The V and J genes are TRBV11-2 and TRBJ1-1, with D possibly TRBD1 on 6 matching bases. Germline lookup yields CDR1 SGHAT and CDR2 FQNNGV. The CDR3 has 13 amino acids. Between the trimmed V and J ends, which lost 2 bases and 5 bases, there was a span of 9 bases. The CDR3 DNA reads TGTGCCAGCAGCTTATCAGGGGCGACTGAAGCTTTCTTT. Protein: CASSLSGATEAFF.

The genes are TRBV6-5 and TRBJ2-3; D is unclear. CDR3 length: 13 amino acids. Germline V lookup: CDR1 MNHEY, CDR2 SVGAGI. Trimming stripped 5 bases from V and 3 bases from J, with 9 bases between. Here the CDR3 reads CASSPPGTDTQYF. In DNA form, the CDR3 reads TGTGCCAGCAGTCCCCCTGGTACAGATACGCAGTATTTT.

The chain has TRBV6-2 or TRBV6-3 and TRBJ2-7, with D possibly called TRBD1 or TRBD2 (6 bases each). With 6 bases removed from V and 6 bases from J, the gap between germline ends came to 21 bases. The CDR3 consists of 15 residues. Germline CDR1 and CDR2: MNHEY and SVGEGT. As DNA, the CDR3 is TGTGCCAGCAGGCCTTCCACAGGGACTCAGGGCGAGCAGTACTTC. As protein: CASRPSTGTQGEQYF.

This chain links TRBV5-1 with TRBJ2-1, with TRBD2 as a possible D gene (5 bases). CDR1 and CDR2 from the germline V gene are SGHRS and YFSETQ. V lost 0 bases and J 2 bases, leaving 9 bases between the germline ends. The length of the CDR3 is 15 residues. The CDR3 region has the DNA TGCGCCAGCAGCTTGGTAGCGAACCCCTACAATGAGCAGTTCTTC. This encodes CASSLVANPYNEQFF.

This chain links TRBV16 with TRBJ1-5; D may be TRBD1 (5 bases). The length of the CDR3 is 15 residues. Germline V lookup: CDR1 KGHSY, CDR2 FQNENV. The V and J ends lost 0 bases and 2 bases respectively, with 8 bases between them. For the CDR3, the DNA is TGTGCCAGCAGCCAATCGAGGGGTGGCAATCAGCCCCAGCATTTT. It yields the protein CASSQSRGGNQPQHF.

The chain uses TRBV6-2 or TRBV6-3 and TRBJ2-7, with D uncertain. V lost 4 bases and J 4 bases, leaving 8 bases between the germline ends. Germline loops: CDR1 MNHEY, CDR2 SVGEGT. The CDR3 is 12 amino acids. The CDR3 region is CASSSDAYEQYF. CDR3 DNA sequence: TGTGCCAGCAGTTCTGACGCATACGAGCAGTACTTC.

The gene calls are TRBV19 and TRBJ2-1; TRBD1 matches at 10 bases. This CDR3 contains 15 residues. Germline CDR1 LNHDA, CDR2 SQIVND (reference sequence). V lost 4 bases, J lost 9 bases, and 9 bases stayed unmatched. Here the CDR3 reads CASSRTGTGAREQFF. The CDR3 bases are TGTGCCAGTAGTAGAACCGGGACAGGGGCTCGTGAGCAGTTCTTC.

The chain links TRBV5-4 to TRBJ2-7, with 8 positions matching TRBD1. CDR1 SGHNT and CDR2 YYREEE come from the germline V gene (reference sequence). The CDR3 runs 14 residues. V lost 0 bases, J lost 7 bases, and 6 bases stayed unmatched. The CDR3 region is CASSLGQGAEEQYF. For the CDR3, the DNA is TGTGCCAGCAGCTTGGGTCAGGGGGCTGAGGAGCAGTACTTC.

V usage is TRBV7-9 and J usage is TRBJ2-1, with TRBD2 as a possible D gene (5 bases). This CDR3 is 13 amino acids long. The germline V and J ends were trimmed by 5 bases and 7 bases, with 12 bases remaining between them. Germline V gene data show CDR1 as SEHNR and CDR2 as FQNEAQ (reference sequence). The CDR3 is CASSAPGRNEQFF. The DNA of the CDR3 is TGTGCCAGCAGCGCGCCGGGGAGAAATGAGCAGTTCTTC.

The J gene is TRBJ2-1, the V gene TRBV6-6; TRBD1 matches 7 bases. V lost 5 bases to trimming and J lost 7 bases; unmatched junction nucleotides: 20. There are 18 residues in the CDR3. Germline lookup yields CDR1 MNHNY and CDR2 SVGAGI (reference sequence). As DNA, the CDR3 is TGTGCCAGCAGTCCCTCTATCCCGACAGGGAATATCCGGAATGAGCAGTTCTTC. Translating gives CASSPSIPTGNIRNEQFF.

Turning to this clone: At one of its ends the junction is not consistent with the germline gene, which may arise from a read error. This chain links TRBV7-9 with TRBJ2-7; the match to TRBD2 covers 8 bases. The germline gives CDR1 SEHNR, CDR2 FQNEAQ (reference sequence). The length of the CDR3 is 16 residues. The CDR3 is CSSTGFGREVSYEQYF. DNA of the CDR3: TGCTCTAGCACGGGGTTTGGGCGGGAGGTCTCCTACGAGCAGTACTTC.

This clone was recorded once. The chain links TRBV20-1 to TRBJ2-5; D is unclear. Trimming left V 5 bases short and J 1 base short, with 5 bases between. Germline CDR1 is DFQATT and CDR2 is SNEGSKA (reference sequence). The CDR3 is made up of 11 amino acids. CDR3 loop: CSARIQETQYF. The CDR3 DNA sequence: TGCAGTGCTCGAATCCAAGAGACCCAGTACTTC.

The chain carries TRBV5-1 and TRBJ2-1; 10 bases line up with TRBD1. Germline CDR1 reads SGHRS; CDR2 reads YFSETQ. The junction had 10 bases not matched to a gene; V was cut back by 1 base and J by 6 bases. This CDR3 is 17 amino acids long. DNA for the CDR3: TGCGCCAGCAGCTTGAAATCCGGGACAGGGGATAGCAATGAGCAGTTCTTC. It yields the protein CASSLKSGTGDSNEQFF.

This clone occurred once. The rearrangement uses TRBV10-2 and TRBJ1-4; TRBD1 aligns across 8 bases. CDR3 size: 14 residues. With 6 bases clipped from V and 2 bases from J, the junction kept 2 bases outside the gene matches. The germline V gene encodes CDR1 WSHSY and CDR2 SAAADI. The CDR3 coding sequence is TGCGCCAGCAGGACAGGGGCTACTAATGAAAAACTGTTTTTT. The encoded protein is CASRTGATNEKLFF.

The gene calls are TRBV7-9 and TRBJ1-4; 9 bases are shared with TRBD1. Germline V gives CDR1 SEHNR, CDR2 FQNEAQ (reference sequence). CDR3 length: 15 amino acids. With V trimmed by 5 bases and J by 2 bases, 3 bases remained unmatched. The CDR3, as DNA: TGTGCCAGCAGCGTAGACAGGGGGACTAATGAAAAACTGTTTTTT. Translated, it gives CASSVDRGTNEKLFF.

The gene calls are TRBV7-7 and TRBJ2-2, with 7 bases aligning to TRBD2. Trimming took 0 bases from V and 6 from J; bases not matched to a gene: 7. Germline CDR1 SSHAT, CDR2 FNYEAQ (reference sequence). The CDR3 sequence is 16 residues long. The CDR3 protein is CASSLAGGRSPGELFF. The CDR3 DNA sequence: TGTGCCAGCAGCTTAGCGGGAGGGAGGAGTCCCGGGGAGCTGTTTTTT.

This chain joins TRBV28 and TRBJ1-2; D might be TRBD1 (5 bases). Germline values: CDR1 MDHEN, CDR2 SYDVKM. The CDR3 is 14 amino acids. Between the trimmed V and J ends, which lost 2 bases and 4 bases, there was a span of 11 bases. The DNA of the CDR3 is TGTGCCAGCAGTTTAATTCCAGGGACCTATGGCTACACCTTC. This gives the protein CASSLIPGTYGYTF.

The chain has TRBV5-1 and TRBJ2-4, with TRBD2 matching over 12 bases. CDR1 is SGHRS, CDR2 YFSETQ, per germline. The CDR3 loop spans 16 amino acids. J was trimmed by 5 bases and V by 2 bases; bases with no gene match: 5. The CDR3 reads CASSLGLAGPENIQYF. The DNA for the CDR3 is TGCGCCAGCAGCTTAGGACTAGCGGGACCGGAAAACATTCAGTACTTC.

The chain uses TRBV2 and TRBJ1-1, with D unresolved. Germline CDR1 is SNHLY and CDR2 is FYNNEI. This CDR3 is 14 amino acids long. V was cut by 3 bases and J by 3 bases, with 11 bases left in between. This CDR3 is CASSEKGGDTEAFF. For the CDR3, the DNA is TGTGCCAGCAGTGAGAAGGGCGGAGACACTGAAGCTTTCTTT.

The chain couples TRBV7-3 to TRBJ2-2; 9 bases align to TRBD2. CDR1 is SGHTA, CDR2 FQGTGA, per germline. Unmatched junction bases numbered 9, after V lost 5 bases and J lost 5 bases. CDR3 size: 16 residues. CDR3 sequence reads: CASSQIAGAGTGELFF. Written as DNA, the CDR3 is TGTGCCAGCAGCCAGATAGCGGGAGCGGGTACCGGGGAGCTGTTTTTT.

The chain combines TRBV27 with TRBJ1-5, with 8 bases lining up with TRBD1. Trimming at V came to 5 bases and at J to 3 bases, leaving 6 bases not matched to a gene. The V gene's germline CDR1 is MNHEY and CDR2 SMNVEV (reference sequence). The CDR3 covers 15 residues. The CDR3 DNA follows: TGTGCCAGCAGTACCTACAGGGGGTCCAATCAGCCCCAGCATTTT. It is translated as CASSTYRGSNQPQHF.

The chain links TRBV29-1 to TRBJ2-1; D may be TRBD2 (5 bases). The V end lost 2 bases, the J end lost 5 bases, and 10 bases lay between the germline ends. CDR3 length equals 13 residues. Germline CDR1 SQVTM, CDR2 ANQGSEA. CDR3 in amino acids: CSVEHGLHNEQFF. The DNA for the CDR3 is TGCAGCGTTGAACACGGACTTCACAATGAGCAGTTCTTC.

The CDR3 bases are TGTGCCACCAGCAGAGATCTGGGTTCCCCCAATGAGCAGTTCTTC. Translated, it gives CATSRDLGSPNEQFF. V and J are TRBV15 and TRBJ2-1; D unresolved. The V and J ends lost 0 bases and 6 bases respectively, with 12 bases between them. Germline V gene sequence: CDR1 LNHNV, CDR2 YYDKDF (reference sequence). The length of the CDR3 is 15 residues.

This chain connects TRBV5-6 to TRBJ2-4; D possibly corresponds to TRBD2 (6 bases). Trimming removed 4 bases from V and 0 bases from J, with 14 bases in between. CDR1 and CDR2 from the germline V gene are SGHDT and YYEEEE. The CDR3 extends over 16 amino acids. The CDR3 DNA reads as TGTGCCAGCAGCCGGGCGGGACTCCTAGCCAAAAACATTCAGTACTTC. As protein: CASSRAGLLAKNIQYF.